This TCR beta chain was recorded in a study of response to subunit inactivated influenza vaccine. TCRdb fed the RT-PCR reads into MiXCR, producing one record per CDR3 protein. The sample records 500,000 to 750,000 distinct CDR3 sequences, 14% being singletons. Findings of the study overall: Authors suggested each seasonal flu vaccination may recruit only limited numbers of new T cells.

On this clonotype itself: The antigen is unknown.

CDR1 and CDR2 (germline): SGHTA, FQGNSA. Trimming pared 2 bases from V and 2 bases from J, leaving 10 bases between. The CDR3 contains 15 residues. This clonotype was obtained from a man aged 45-65 years who received an inactivated influenza vaccine. The specimen comprised PBMCs from blood, sampled 12 days after vaccination. V is TRBV7-2 and J is TRBJ2-1, with D possibly being TRBD2 (6 bases). CDR3 DNA: TGTGCCAGCAGCTTACCGCCGGGGGCCTACAATGAGCAGTTCTTC. Translated, it gives CASSLPPGAYNEQFF.